The 25 T cell receptor beta chains reported below all come from one sample, sequenced in a study of T cells after somatic rescue of genetic block. Sequencing used immunoSEQ multiplex PCR; TCRdb keeps in-frame clones, though not all of them. The top ten clones hold about 1.5% of a sample with 100,000 to 120,000 clones, around 90% of them seen once. Material for sequencing was peripheral blood mononuclear cells (PBMCs). Receptors were obtained from a woman aged 18-29 years.

The chain carries TRBV10-3 and TRBJ1-4; D remains ambiguous. The V end was cut by 2 bases, the J end by 6 bases, with 16 bases between. Germline-derived CDR1 and CDR2 are ENHRY and SYGVKD. This CDR3 contains 16 residues. CDR3: CAISEGEAEWDEKLFF. The DNA of the CDR3 is TGTGCCATCAGTGAGGGAGAGGCGGAGTGGGATGAAAAACTGTTTTTT.

The chain joins TRBV28 to TRBJ2-7; 12 nucleotides line up with TRBD2. Trimming removed 2 bases from V and 3 bases from J; junction bases left unmatched: 8. The CDR3 is 17 residues long. Germline loops: CDR1 MDHEN, CDR2 SYDVKM. In DNA form, the CDR3 reads TGTGCCAGCAGTTTAATACTAGCGGGGGGAAAACTCTACGAGCAGTACTTC. Its protein product is CASSLILAGGKLYEQYF.

CDR3 nucleotide sequence: TGTGCCAGCAGCCTTCAGCGGGGGGAAGGCAATGAGCAGTTCTTC. It encodes CASSLQRGEGNEQFF. V and J are TRBV7-9 and TRBJ2-1, with 9 bases lining up with TRBD2. Germline values: CDR1 SEHNR, CDR2 FQNEAQ (reference sequence). The CDR3 totals 15 residues. J was trimmed by 6 bases and V by 5 bases; bases with no gene match: 8.

The genes are TRBV18 and TRBJ2-7; 9 bases are shared with TRBD1. Germline CDR1 is KGHSH and CDR2 is LQKENI. The length of the CDR3 is 15 residues. V was pared by 2 bases and J by 6 bases, with 8 bases of the junction left unmatched. The CDR3 loop reads CASSPVGTGLSEQYF. CDR3 bases: TGTGCCAGCTCACCAGTCGGGACAGGGTTGAGCGAGCAGTACTTC.

The rearrangement uses TRBV30 and TRBJ1-2, with a weak D call TRBD1 (5 bases). CDR3 length: 13 residues. Germline V gives CDR1 GTSNPN, CDR2 SVGIG (reference sequence). The V end was cut by 0 bases, the J end by 6 bases, with 11 bases between. CDR3 sequence (DNA): TGTGCCTGGAGTGTAACCAGGGTAAATGGCTACACCTTC. This sequence encodes CAWSVTRVNGYTF.

The rearrangement links TRBV6-6 to TRBJ1-1; 10 bases are a match to TRBD1. The V gene end was trimmed by 8 bases and the J gene end by 0 bases; junction bases not matched to a gene: 6. CDR3 length equals 15 residues. Germline CDR1 is MNHNY and CDR2 is SVGAGI (reference sequence). CDR3 in amino acids: CASDRGPELNTEAFF. The CDR3 nucleotides are TGTGCCAGCGACAGGGGGCCTGAACTGAACACTGAAGCTTTCTTT.

This CDR3 reads CASSYKQGGNQPQHF. The CDR3 bases are TGTGCCAGCAGTTACAAACAGGGAGGCAATCAGCCCCAGCATTTT. This chain uses TRBV6-5 with TRBJ1-5; D perhaps matches TRBD1 (6 bases). V dropped 2 bases and J dropped 2 bases, with 10 bases sitting between them. Germline values: CDR1 MNHEY, CDR2 SVGAGI. This CDR3 comprises 15 residues.

V usage is TRBV4-1 and J usage is TRBJ2-2; D not certain. V was cut by 1 base and J by 6 bases, with 6 bases left in between. The germline V gene encodes CDR1 MGHRA and CDR2 YSYEKL. The CDR3 covers 13 residues. CDR3 DNA sequence: TGCGCCAGCAGCCAAGGTTGGTCCGGGGAGCTGTTTTTT. Its translation is CASSQGWSGELFF.

The chain carries TRBV7-3 and TRBJ2-3; TRBD2 is a possible D gene (5 bases). The V end lost 4 bases, the J end lost 4 bases, and 9 bases lay between the germline ends. The CDR3 has 13 amino acids. Germline V CDR1 and CDR2: SGHTA, FQGTGA. CDR3 coding DNA: TGTGCCAGCAGCTCCGGACTGTCAGATACGCAGTATTTT. This translates into CASSSGLSDTQYF.

V and J are TRBV6-1 and TRBJ1-3, with D hard to call. Germline V lookup: CDR1 MNHNS, CDR2 SASEGT. V was trimmed by 7 bases and J by 0 bases, leaving 13 bases between them. The CDR3 consists of 15 residues. The CDR3 spells CASNLEGGSGNTIYF. CDR3 bases: TGTGCCAGCAACCTGGAGGGAGGCTCTGGAAACACCATATATTTT.

The chain has TRBV5-1 and TRBJ2-1; D might be TRBD2 (5 bases). This CDR3 has 19 amino acids. In germline, CDR1 is SGHRS, CDR2 YFSETQ. Between the trimmed V and J ends, which lost 1 base and 4 bases, there was a span of 24 bases. The CDR3 DNA follows: TGCGCCAGCAGCTTGCAACACACTCTTCCCGGGGTGTTTTACAATGAGCAGTTCTTC. Encoded protein: CASSLQHTLPGVFYNEQFF. Complete variable domain (other parts from reference TRBV5-1 and TRBJ2-1): KAGVTQTPRYLIKTRGQQVTLSCSPISGHRSVSWYQQTPGQGLQFLFEYFSETQRNKGNFPGRFSGRQFSNSRSEMNVSTLELGDSALYLCASSLQHTLPGVFYNEQFFGPGTRLTVL.

The chain uses TRBV10-3 and TRBJ2-6; D is possibly TRBD1 (6 bases). V lost 6 bases to trimming and J lost 1 base, with 19 bases between them. Germline CDR1 ENHRY, CDR2 SYGVKD. The CDR3 is 18 residues long. The CDR3 region is CAISPVQGRESGANVLTF. CDR3 bases: TGTGCCATCAGCCCAGTACAGGGTCGAGAATCTGGGGCCAACGTCCTGACTTTC.

This chain links TRBV7-9 with TRBJ1-2; 7 positions agree with TRBD1. The trim removed 3 bases at V and 10 bases at J, leaving 2 bases unmatched. The length of the CDR3 is 11 residues. Germline V gene data show CDR1 as SEHNR and CDR2 as FQNEAQ (reference sequence). CDR3 sequence (DNA): TGTGCCAGCAGCTTGGGACAGCTCTACACCTTC. Translated: CASSLGQLYTF.

The chain uses TRBV28 and TRBJ1-2; no firm D call. V was clipped by 5 bases and J by 4 bases, with 11 bases between them. The germline CDR1 and CDR2 sequences are MDHEN and SYDVKM. The CDR3 contains 13 residues. The DNA of the CDR3 is TGTGCCAGCAGTGGGGAGGACCTCTATGGCTACACCTTC. Amino acids: CASSGEDLYGYTF.

The V and J genes are TRBV30 and TRBJ2-4, with D perhaps TRBD1 or TRBD2 (5 bases each). The germline CDR1 and CDR2 sequences are GTSNPN and SVGIG (reference sequence). V gave up 5 bases and J gave up 10 bases, with 9 bases separating them. The length of the CDR3 is 10 residues. The CDR3, as DNA: TGTGCCTGGGGGACGGGAATTCAGTACTTC. It codes for CAWGTGIQYF. The variable domain in full, completed from reference TRBV30 and TRBJ2-4, reads SQTIHQWPATLVQPVGSPLSLECTVEGTSNPNLYWYRQAAGRGLQLLFYSVGIGQISSEVPQNLSASRPQDRQFILSSKKLLLSDSGFYLCAWGTGIQYFGAGTRLSVL.

V usage is TRBV5-8 and J usage is TRBJ2-4, with D uncertain. The V end lost 1 base, the J end lost 1 base, and 15 bases lay between the germline ends. Germline V gene lookup returns CDR1 SGHTS and CDR2 YDEGEE. CDR3 length equals 17 residues. The DNA of the CDR3 is TGTGCCAGCAGCTTGAACAGATTCTTAGCTGCCAAAAACATTCAGTACTTC. Its translation: CASSLNRFLAAKNIQYF. The full variable domain, completed using reference TRBV5-8 and TRBJ2-4, is EAGVTQSPTHLIKTRGQQATLRCSPISGHTSVYWYQQALGLGLQFLLWYDEGEERNRGNFPPRFSGRQFPNYSSELNVNALELEDSALYLCASSLNRFLAAKNIQYFGAGTRLSVL.

This clone was picked up one time. The chain is built from TRBV7-2 and TRBJ2-4; D possibly corresponds to TRBD1 (6 bases). This CDR3 spans 12 amino acids. CDR1 SGHTA and CDR2 FQGNSA come from the germline V gene. V lost 3 bases and J lost 13, with 13 bases in between. The CDR3: CASSLLDSLQYF. The DNA of the CDR3 is TGTGCCAGCAGCTTGTTGGACAGCCTACAGTACTTC. Drawing the rest from reference TRBV7-2 and TRBJ2-4, the complete variable domain is GAGVSQSPSNKVTEKGKDVELRCDPISGHTALYWYRQSLGQGLEFLIYFQGNSAPDKSGLPSDRFSAERTGGSVSTLTIQRTQQEDSAVYLCASSLLDSLQYFGAGTRLSVL.

This rearrangement joins TRBV5-1 to TRBJ1-6; 7 bases are shared with TRBD1. The CDR3 covers 15 residues. The V gene end was trimmed by 2 bases and the J gene end by 8 bases; junction bases not matched to a gene: 7. Germline V gives CDR1 SGHRS, CDR2 YFSETQ. The CDR3 here is CASSFRTGPDSPLHF. The CDR3 region has the DNA TGCGCCAGCAGCTTCAGGACAGGTCCGGATTCACCCCTCCACTTT.

This chain connects TRBV7-9 to TRBJ2-5; D remains ambiguous. Germline CDR1 is SEHNR and CDR2 is FQNEAQ (reference sequence). There are 15 residues in the CDR3. The V gene lost 1 base and the J gene lost 9 bases, with 18 bases spanning the gap. Here the CDR3 reads CASSLVVGPLAAQYF. CDR3 bases: TGTGCCAGCAGCTTAGTTGTAGGACCCCTCGCGGCCCAGTACTTC.

The gene calls are TRBV2 and TRBJ1-2; D call uncertain. The CDR3 is 13 amino acids. Trimming shortened V by 1 base and J by 8 bases, and 11 bases separated the two germline ends. The V gene's germline CDR1 is SNHLY and CDR2 FYNNEI. This CDR3 is CASSEGTLEGYTF. The DNA of the CDR3 is TGTGCCAGCAGTGAAGGGACCCTGGAGGGCTACACCTTC.

V and J are TRBV2 and TRBJ1-2, with D unclear. This CDR3 region has 11 residues. The germline V and J ends were trimmed by 6 bases and 7 bases, with 9 bases remaining between them. Germline CDR1 reads SNHLY; CDR2 reads FYNNEI. DNA of the CDR3: TGTGCCAGCAGGGGAGATCTTGGCTACACCTTC. Its protein product is CASRGDLGYTF.

The rearrangement links TRBV5-1 to TRBJ2-5, with 8 bases identical to TRBD2. The CDR3 is 16 amino acids. In germline, CDR1 is SGHRS, CDR2 YFSETQ. The ends lost 4 bases at V and 10 bases at J; junction bases unmatched: 18. The chain's CDR3 is CASSTTAGGPPSDQYF. The CDR3 DNA reads as TGCGCCAGCAGCACAACCGCGGGGGGCCCCCCCAGTGACCAGTACTTC. Full variable domain (missing parts from reference TRBV5-1 and TRBJ2-5): KAGVTQTPRYLIKTRGQQVTLSCSPISGHRSVSWYQQTPGQGLQFLFEYFSETQRNKGNFPGRFSGRQFSNSRSEMNVSTLELGDSALYLCASSTTAGGPPSDQYFGPGTRLLVL.

The gene calls are TRBV28 and TRBJ2-1, with 11 bases identical to TRBD2. With V trimmed by 2 bases and J by 6 bases, 3 bases remained unmatched. Germline loops: CDR1 MDHEN, CDR2 SYDVKM. CDR3 length equals 15 residues. The CDR3 is CASSLLAGGSNEQFF. In nucleotides, the CDR3 is TGTGCCAGCAGTTTACTAGCGGGGGGTAGCAATGAGCAGTTCTTC.

The chain uses TRBV5-1 and TRBJ2-1; 8 nucleotides align to TRBD1. The CDR3 spans 16 residues. The junction had 18 bases not matched to a gene; V was cut back by 7 bases and J by 9 bases. Germline assignment: CDR1 SGHRS and CDR2 YFSETQ. In DNA form, the CDR3 reads TGCGCCAGCCGAACGACAGGGGTGGGAGCCACAAGTGAGCAGTTCTTC. Translating it yields CASRTTGVGATSEQFF. Together with reference TRBV5-1 and TRBJ2-1, the CDR3 gives the full variable domain: KAGVTQTPRYLIKTRGQQVTLSCSPISGHRSVSWYQQTPGQGLQFLFEYFSETQRNKGNFPGRFSGRQFSNSRSEMNVSTLELGDSALYLCASRTTGVGATSEQFFGPGTRLTVL.

The rearrangement joins TRBV9 to TRBJ1-2; tentatively, D is TRBD1 (6 bases). V was clipped by 0 bases and J by 2 bases, with 14 bases between them. From germline, CDR1 is SGDLS and CDR2 YYNGEE. This CDR3 has 16 residues. CDR3 sequence: CASSVGNRVTNYGYTF. Here the CDR3 DNA reads TGTGCCAGCAGCGTAGGCAACAGGGTAACGAACTATGGCTACACCTTC.